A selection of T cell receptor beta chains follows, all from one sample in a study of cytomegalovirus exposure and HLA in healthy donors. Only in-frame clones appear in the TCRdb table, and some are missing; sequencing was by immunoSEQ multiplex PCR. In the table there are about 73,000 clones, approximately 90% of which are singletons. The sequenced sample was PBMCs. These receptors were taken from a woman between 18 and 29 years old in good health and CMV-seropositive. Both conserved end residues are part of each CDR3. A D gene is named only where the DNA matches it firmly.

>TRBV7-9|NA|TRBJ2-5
CASSLSAQETQYF
TGTGCCAGCAGCTTGTCAGCACAGGAGACCCAGTACTTC
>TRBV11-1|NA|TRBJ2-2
CASSLDAGWTGELFF
TGTGCCAGCAGCTTAGATGCCGGTTGGACCGGGGAGCTGTTTTTT
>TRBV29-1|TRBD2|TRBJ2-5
CSAWTSGRARETQYF
TGCAGCGCTTGGACTAGCGGGAGGGCCAGGGAGACCCAGTACTTC
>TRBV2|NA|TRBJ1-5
CATRGTRNQPQHF
TGTGCCACCCGCGGGACGCGTAATCAGCCCCAGCATTTT
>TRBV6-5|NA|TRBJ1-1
CASSLSLNTEAFF
TGTGCCAGCAGTTTATCCCTGAACACTGAAGCTTTCTTT
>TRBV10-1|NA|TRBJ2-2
CASSSLWETGELFF
TGCGCCAGCAGTAGCCTTTGGGAGACCGGGGAGCTGTTTTTT
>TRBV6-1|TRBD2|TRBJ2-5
CASSGTSGGGETQYF
TGTGCCAGCAGTGGTACTAGCGGGGGAGGTGAGACCCAGTACTTC
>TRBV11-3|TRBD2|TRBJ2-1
CASSSGTSFHNEQFF
TGTGCCAGCAGCTCCGGGACTAGCTTCCACAATGAGCAGTTCTTC
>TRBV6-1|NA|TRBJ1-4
CASSDSREKLFF
TGTGCCAGCAGTGATAGTCGTGAAAAACTGTTTTTT
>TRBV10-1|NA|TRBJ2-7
CASSESRVSFYEQYF
TGCGCCAGCAGTGAGTCCAGGGTTAGCTTCTACGAGCAGTACTTC
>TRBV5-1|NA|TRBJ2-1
CASSLIPLSSYNEQFF
TGCGCCAGCAGCTTGATTCCCCTCAGCTCCTACAATGAGCAGTTCTTC
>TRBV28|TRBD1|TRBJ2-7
CASGTGLKEQYF
TGTGCCAGCGGGACAGGGCTGAAAGAGCAGTACTTC